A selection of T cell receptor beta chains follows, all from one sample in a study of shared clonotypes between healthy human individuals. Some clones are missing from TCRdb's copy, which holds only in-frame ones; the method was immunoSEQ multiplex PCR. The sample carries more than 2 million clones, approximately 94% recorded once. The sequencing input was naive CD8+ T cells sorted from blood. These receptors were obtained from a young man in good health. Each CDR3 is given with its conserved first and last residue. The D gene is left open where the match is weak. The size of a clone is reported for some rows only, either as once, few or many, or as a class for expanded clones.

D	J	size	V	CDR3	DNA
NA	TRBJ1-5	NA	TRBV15	CATSRGRDSNQPQHF	TGTGCCACCAGCAGAGGCAGAGATAGCAATCAGCCCCAGCATTTT
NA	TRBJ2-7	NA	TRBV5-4	CASSFRGSYEQYF	TGTGCCAGCAGCTTCCGAGGGTCCTACGAGCAGTACTTC
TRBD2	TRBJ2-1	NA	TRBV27	CASSLLVGGYSYNEQFF	TGTGCCAGCAGTTTATTAGTGGGGGGGTACTCCTACAATGAGCAGTTCTTC
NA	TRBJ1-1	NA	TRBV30	CAWSDHPRFPAVENTEAFF	TGTGCCTGGAGTGACCACCCCCGGTTCCCGGCTGTAGAGAACACTGAAGCTTTCTTT
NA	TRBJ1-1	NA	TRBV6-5	CASSYGAGLATEAFF	TGTGCCAGCAGTTACGGGGCAGGGTTAGCGACTGAAGCTTTCTTT
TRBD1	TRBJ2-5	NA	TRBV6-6	CASSYLQGAQETQYF	TGTGCCAGCAGTTACCTACAGGGGGCTCAAGAGACCCAGTACTTC
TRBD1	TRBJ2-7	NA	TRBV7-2	CASSSGQGWLEQYF	TGTGCCAGCAGCTCGGGACAGGGGTGGTTAGAGCAGTACTTC
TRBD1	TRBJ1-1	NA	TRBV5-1	CASSLDGTAFTEAFF	TGCGCCAGCAGCCTGGATGGGACAGCATTCACTGAAGCTTTCTTT
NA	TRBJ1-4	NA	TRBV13	CASRNRDEKLFF	TGTGCCAGCAGGAACAGGGATGAAAAACTGTTTTTT
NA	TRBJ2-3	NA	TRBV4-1	CASSQADTQYF	TGCGCCAGCAGCCAAGCAGATACGCAGTATTTT
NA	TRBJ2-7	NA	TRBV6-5	CASSWTHAYEQYF	TGTGCCAGCAGCTGGACCCACGCCTACGAGCAGTACTTC
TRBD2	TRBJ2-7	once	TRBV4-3	CASSQDRGAYEQYF	TGCGCCAGCAGCCAAGACCGGGGGGCCTACGAGCAGTACTTC
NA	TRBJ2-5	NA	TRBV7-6	CASSPQTVSTYQETQYF	TGTGCCAGCAGCCCTCAAACCGTGTCTACGTACCAAGAGACCCAGTACTTC
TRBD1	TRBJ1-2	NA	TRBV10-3	CAISEFIVGTGGERGGYTF	TGTGCCATCAGTGAGTTCATCGTGGGGACAGGGGGCGAACGTGGTGGCTACACCTTC